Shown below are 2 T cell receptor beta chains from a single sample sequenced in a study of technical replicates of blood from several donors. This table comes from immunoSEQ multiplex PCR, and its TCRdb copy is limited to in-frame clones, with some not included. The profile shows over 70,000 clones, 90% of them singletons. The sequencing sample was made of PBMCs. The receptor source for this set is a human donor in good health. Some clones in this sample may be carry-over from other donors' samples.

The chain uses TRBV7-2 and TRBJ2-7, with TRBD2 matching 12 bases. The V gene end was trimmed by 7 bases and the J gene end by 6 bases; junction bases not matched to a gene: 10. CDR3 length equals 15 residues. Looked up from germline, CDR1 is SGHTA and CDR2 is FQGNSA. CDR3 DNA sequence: TGTGCCAGCACCGAGACTAGCGGGAGAGTTAGCGAGCAGTACTTC. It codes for CASTETSGRVSEQYF.

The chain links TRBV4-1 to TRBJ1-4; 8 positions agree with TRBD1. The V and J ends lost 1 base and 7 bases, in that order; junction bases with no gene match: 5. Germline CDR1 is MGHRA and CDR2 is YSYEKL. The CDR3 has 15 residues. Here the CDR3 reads CASSQGDRMTEKLFF. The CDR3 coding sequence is TGCGCCAGCAGCCAAGGGGACAGGATGACTGAAAAACTGTTTTTT.